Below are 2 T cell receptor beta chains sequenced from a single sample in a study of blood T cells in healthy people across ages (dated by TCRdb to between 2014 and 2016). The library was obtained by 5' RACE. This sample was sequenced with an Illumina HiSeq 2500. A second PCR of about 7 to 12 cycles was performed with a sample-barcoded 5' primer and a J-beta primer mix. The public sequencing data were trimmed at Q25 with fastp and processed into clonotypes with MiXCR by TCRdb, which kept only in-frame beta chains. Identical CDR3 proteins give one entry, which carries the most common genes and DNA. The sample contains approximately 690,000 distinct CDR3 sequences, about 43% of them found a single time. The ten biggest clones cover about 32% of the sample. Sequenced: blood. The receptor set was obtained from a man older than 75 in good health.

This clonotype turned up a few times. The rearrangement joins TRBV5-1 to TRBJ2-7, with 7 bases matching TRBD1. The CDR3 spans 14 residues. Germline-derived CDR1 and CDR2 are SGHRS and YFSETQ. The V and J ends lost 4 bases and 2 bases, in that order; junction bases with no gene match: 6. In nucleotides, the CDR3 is TGCGCCAGCAGCCTGGACAGGCCTCCCTACGAGCAGTACTTC. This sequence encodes CASSLDRPPYEQYF.

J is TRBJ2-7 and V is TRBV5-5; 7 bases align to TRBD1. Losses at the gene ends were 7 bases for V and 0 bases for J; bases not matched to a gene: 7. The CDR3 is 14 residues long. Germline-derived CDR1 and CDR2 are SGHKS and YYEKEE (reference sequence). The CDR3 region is CASGRTGASYEQYF. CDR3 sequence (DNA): TGTGCCAGCGGGAGAACAGGGGCCTCCTACGAGCAGTACTTC.